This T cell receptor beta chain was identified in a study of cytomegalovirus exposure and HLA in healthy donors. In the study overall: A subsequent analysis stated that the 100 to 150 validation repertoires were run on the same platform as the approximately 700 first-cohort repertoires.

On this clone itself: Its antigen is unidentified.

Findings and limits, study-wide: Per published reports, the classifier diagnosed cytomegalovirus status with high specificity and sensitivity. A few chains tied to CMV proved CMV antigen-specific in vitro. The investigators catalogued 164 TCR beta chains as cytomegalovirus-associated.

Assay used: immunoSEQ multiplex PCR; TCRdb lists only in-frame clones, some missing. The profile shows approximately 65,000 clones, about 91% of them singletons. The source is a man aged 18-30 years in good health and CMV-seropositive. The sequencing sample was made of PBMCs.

The CDR3 bases are TGTGCCACCTCCGAGGGACAGGGTCGGGGGCAGTACTTC. It yields the protein CATSEGQGRGQYF. The gene calls are TRBV19 and TRBJ2-7, with 9 positions matching TRBD1. This CDR3 spans 13 amino acids. J was trimmed by 9 bases and V by 10 bases; bases with no gene match: 13. Germline V CDR1 and CDR2: LNHDA, SQIVND (reference sequence).